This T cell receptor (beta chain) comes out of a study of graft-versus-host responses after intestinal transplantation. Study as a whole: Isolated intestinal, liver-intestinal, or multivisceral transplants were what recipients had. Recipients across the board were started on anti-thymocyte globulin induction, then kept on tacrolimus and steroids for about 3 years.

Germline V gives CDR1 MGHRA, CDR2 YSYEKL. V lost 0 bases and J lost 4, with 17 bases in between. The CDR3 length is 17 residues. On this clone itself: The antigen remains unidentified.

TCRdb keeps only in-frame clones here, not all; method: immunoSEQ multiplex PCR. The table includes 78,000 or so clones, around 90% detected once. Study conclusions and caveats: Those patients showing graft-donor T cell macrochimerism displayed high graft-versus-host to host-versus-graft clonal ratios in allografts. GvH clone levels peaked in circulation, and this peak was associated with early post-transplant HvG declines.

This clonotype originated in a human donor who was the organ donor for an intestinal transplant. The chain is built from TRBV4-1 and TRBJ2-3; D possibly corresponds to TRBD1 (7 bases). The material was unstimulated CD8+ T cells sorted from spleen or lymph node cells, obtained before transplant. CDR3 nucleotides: TGCGCCAGCAGCCAAGATGATGGAGGGGGCGTCGCAGATACGCAGTATTTT. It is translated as CASSQDDGGGVADTQYF.